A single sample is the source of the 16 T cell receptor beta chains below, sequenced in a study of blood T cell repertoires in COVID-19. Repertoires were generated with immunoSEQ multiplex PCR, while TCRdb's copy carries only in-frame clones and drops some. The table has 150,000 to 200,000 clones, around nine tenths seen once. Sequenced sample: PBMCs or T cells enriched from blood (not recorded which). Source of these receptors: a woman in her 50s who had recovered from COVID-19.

The CDR3 here is CASSQDHGGLAGVGETQYF. CDR3 sequence (DNA): TGTGCCAGCAGCCAAGATCACGGGGGACTAGCGGGTGTAGGAGAGACCCAGTACTTC. The chain recombines TRBV3-1 (or the pseudogene TRBV3-2) with TRBJ2-5; 12 positions agree with TRBD2. Looked up from germline, CDR1 is LGHDT and CDR2 is YNNKEL (reference sequence). CDR3 size: 19 residues. V trimming: 0 bases; J trimming: 4 bases; junction bases outside the gene matches: 12.

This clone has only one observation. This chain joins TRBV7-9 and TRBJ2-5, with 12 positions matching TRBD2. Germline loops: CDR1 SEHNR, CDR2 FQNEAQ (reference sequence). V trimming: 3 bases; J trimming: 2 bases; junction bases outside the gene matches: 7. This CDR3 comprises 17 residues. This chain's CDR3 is CASSFGLAGRGQETQYF. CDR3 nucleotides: TGTGCCAGCAGCTTCGGACTAGCGGGGAGGGGGCAAGAGACCCAGTACTTC.

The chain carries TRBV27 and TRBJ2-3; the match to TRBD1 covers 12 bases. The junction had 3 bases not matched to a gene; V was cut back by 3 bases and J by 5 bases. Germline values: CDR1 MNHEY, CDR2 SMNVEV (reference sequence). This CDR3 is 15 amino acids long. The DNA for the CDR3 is TGTGCCAGCAGTTTGGGACAGGGGGCTCTAGATACGCAGTATTTT. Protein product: CASSLGQGALDTQYF.

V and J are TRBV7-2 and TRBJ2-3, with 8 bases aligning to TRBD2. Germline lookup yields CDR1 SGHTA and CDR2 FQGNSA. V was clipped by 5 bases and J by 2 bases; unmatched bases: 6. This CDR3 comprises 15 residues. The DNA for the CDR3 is TGTGCCAGCAGCGAGCGGGGGCCTTACACAGATACGCAGTATTTT. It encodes CASSERGPYTDTQYF.

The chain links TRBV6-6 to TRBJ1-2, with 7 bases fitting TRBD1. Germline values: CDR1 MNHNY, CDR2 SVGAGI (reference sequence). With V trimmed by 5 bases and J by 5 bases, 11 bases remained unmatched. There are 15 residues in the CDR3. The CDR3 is CASSRLDRPLYGYTF. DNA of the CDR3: TGTGCCAGCAGTCGATTGGACAGGCCCTTGTATGGCTACACCTTC.

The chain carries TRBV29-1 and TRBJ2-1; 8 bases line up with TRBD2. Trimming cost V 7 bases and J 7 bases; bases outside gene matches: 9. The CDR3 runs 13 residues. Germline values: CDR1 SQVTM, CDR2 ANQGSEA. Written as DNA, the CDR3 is TGCAGCGCCATTAGCGGGGTGGGGAATGAGCAGTTCTTC. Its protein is CSAISGVGNEQFF.

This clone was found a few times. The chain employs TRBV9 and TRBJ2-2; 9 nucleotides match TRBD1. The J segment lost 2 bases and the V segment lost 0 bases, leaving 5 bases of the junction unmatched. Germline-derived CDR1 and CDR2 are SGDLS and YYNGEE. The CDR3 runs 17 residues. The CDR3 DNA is TGTGCCAGCAGCGTAGGAGGGGGACAGGGCAACACCGGGGAGCTGTTTTTT. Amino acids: CASSVGGGQGNTGELFF.

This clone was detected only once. The CDR3 loop is CASSQEGNGLAVYEQYF. The CDR3 DNA reads as TGTGCCAGCAGCCAAGAAGGGAACGGACTAGCGGTTTACGAGCAGTACTTC. The gene calls are TRBV14 and TRBJ2-7, with 10 bases matching TRBD2. Germline V gene data show CDR1 as SGHDN and CDR2 as FVKESK. V lost 0 bases to trimming and J lost 4 bases; unmatched junction nucleotides: 9. This CDR3 contains 17 residues.

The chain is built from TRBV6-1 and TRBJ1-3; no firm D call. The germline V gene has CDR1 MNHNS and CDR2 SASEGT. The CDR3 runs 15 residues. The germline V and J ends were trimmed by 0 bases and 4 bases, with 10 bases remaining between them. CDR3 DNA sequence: TGTGCCAGCAGTGAAGCGAGCCCTAGGGGAAACACCATATATTTT. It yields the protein CASSEASPRGNTIYF.

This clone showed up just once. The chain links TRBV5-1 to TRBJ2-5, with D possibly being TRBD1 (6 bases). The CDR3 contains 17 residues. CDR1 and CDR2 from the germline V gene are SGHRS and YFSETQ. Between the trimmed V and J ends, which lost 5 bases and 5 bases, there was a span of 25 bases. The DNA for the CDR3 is TGCGCCAGCAGTGAGGGTGCCGGGACAATGGCTAGGGAGACCCAGTACTTC. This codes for CASSEGAGTMARETQYF.

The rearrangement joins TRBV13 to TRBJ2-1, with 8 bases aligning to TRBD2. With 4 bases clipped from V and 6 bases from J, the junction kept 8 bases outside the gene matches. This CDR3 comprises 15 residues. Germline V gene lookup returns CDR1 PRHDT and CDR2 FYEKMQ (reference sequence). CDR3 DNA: TGTGCCAGCAGCTACCCGGGACTAGTACCCAATGAGCAGTTCTTC. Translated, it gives CASSYPGLVPNEQFF.

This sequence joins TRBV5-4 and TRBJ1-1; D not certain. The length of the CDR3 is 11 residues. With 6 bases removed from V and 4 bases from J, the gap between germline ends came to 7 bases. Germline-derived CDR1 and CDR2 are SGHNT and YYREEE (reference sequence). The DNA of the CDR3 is TGTGCCAGCATTCTAGGCACTGAAGCTTTCTTT. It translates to CASILGTEAFF.

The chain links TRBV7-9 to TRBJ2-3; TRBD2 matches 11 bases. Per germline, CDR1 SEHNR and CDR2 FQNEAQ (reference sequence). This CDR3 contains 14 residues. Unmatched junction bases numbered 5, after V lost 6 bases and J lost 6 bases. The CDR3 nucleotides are TGTGCCAGCAGGACTAGCGGGGCCAGGGATACGCAGTATTTT. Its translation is CASRTSGARDTQYF.

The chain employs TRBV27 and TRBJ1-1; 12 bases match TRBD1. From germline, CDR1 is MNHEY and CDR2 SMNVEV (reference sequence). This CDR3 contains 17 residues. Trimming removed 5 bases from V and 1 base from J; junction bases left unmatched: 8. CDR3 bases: TGTGCCAGCAGTCCGCGGGACAGGGGGCTCACGAACACTGAAGCTTTCTTT. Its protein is CASSPRDRGLTNTEAFF.

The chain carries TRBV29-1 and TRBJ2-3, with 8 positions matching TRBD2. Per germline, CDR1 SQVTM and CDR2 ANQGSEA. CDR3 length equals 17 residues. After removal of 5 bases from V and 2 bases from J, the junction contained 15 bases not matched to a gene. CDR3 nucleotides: TGCAGCGTTAGTGGAATGCAGGCGGGGGGTCCCACAGATACGCAGTATTTT. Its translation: CSVSGMQAGGPTDTQYF.

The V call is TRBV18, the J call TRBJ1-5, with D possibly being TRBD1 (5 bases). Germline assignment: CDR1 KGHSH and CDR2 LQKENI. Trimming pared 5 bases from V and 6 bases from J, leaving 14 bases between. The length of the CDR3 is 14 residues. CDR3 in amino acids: CASSTTPGGQPQHF. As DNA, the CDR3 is TGTGCCAGCTCAACTACCCCCGGGGGTCAGCCCCAGCATTTT.